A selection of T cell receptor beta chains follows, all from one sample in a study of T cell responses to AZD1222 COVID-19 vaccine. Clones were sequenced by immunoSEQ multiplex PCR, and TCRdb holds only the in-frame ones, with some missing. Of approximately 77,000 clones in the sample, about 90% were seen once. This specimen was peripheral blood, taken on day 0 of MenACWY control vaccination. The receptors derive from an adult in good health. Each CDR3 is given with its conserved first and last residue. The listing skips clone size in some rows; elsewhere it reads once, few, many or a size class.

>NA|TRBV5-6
CASSTGGPNQPQHF
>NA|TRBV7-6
CASSSGTGGSNTGELFF
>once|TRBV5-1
CASSLGEARVPFF
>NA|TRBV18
CASSPIGPGEAFF
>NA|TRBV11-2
CASSLDRRQGGQYF
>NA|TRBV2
CAGHMAIGIEQYF
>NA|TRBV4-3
CASSYTDSLGTEAFF
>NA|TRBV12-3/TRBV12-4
CASSLLAGETQYF
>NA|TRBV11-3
CASSPGGLADEQFF
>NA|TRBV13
CASSLTSGAHNEQFF
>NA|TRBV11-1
CASSLTGNQETQYF
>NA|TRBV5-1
CASSTLDRTYNSPLHF
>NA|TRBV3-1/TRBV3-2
CASSQTTGATNEKLFF
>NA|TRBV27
CASSFQGGANYGYTF
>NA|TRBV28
CASAPTPGAGSYEQYF
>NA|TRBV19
CASSMAGNSNQPQHF
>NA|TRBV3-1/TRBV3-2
CASSQRTDNEQFF
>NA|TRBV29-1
CSVRPGQDYNEQFF
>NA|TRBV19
CASRMVGRQETQYF
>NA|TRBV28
CASSLEGPGVGHQPQHF